One and the same sample provided the 8 T cell receptor beta chains below, sequenced in a study of blood T cell repertoires in COVID-19 (dated by TCRdb to 2018 to 2021). The library was built by means of the immunoSEQ multiplex PCR assay. TCRdb's version of the immuneACCESS table is confined to in-frame rearrangements and falls short of the full clone set. An unresolved V gene accounts for under half of the shortfall where checked; the remainder is of unknown origin. This sample has more than 350,000 clones in its table, and nearly 90% of those were observed once. Together, the top ten hold 1.4% to 1.5% of the sample. The material sequenced was PBMCs or T cells enriched from blood (not recorded which). The source is a woman aged 18-35 years who had been exposed to COVID-19.

This rearrangement joins TRBV12-3 or TRBV12-4 to TRBJ1-1; 7 bases align to TRBD1. Losses at the gene ends were 5 bases for V and 8 bases for J; bases not matched to a gene: 2. This CDR3 contains 11 residues. The CDR3 here is CASSLGQEAFF. CDR3 sequence (DNA): TGTGCCAGCAGTCTGGGACAGGAAGCTTTCTTT.

In its sample, this clone was seen once. The rearrangement links TRBV5-4 to TRBJ2-7; TRBD1 matches at 8 bases. V shed 4 bases, J shed 4 bases, and the junction held 13 bases outside the gene matches. CDR3 length: 16 residues. CDR1 is SGHNT, CDR2 YYREEE, per germline (reference sequence). This CDR3 reads CASSRPPGTGYYEQYF. The CDR3 bases are TGTGCCAGCAGCCGACCACCCGGGACAGGATATTACGAGCAGTACTTC. The variable domain in full, completed from reference TRBV5-4 and TRBJ2-7, reads ETGVTQSPTHLIKTRGQQVTLRCSSQSGHNTVSWYQQALGQGPQFIFQYYREEENGRGNFPPRFSGLQFPNYSSELNVNALELDDSALYLCASSRPPGTGYYEQYFGPGTRLTVT.

This clone has just one count. This chain joins TRBV3-1 (or the pseudogene TRBV3-2) and TRBJ2-1; 9 bases map to TRBD2. The V segment lost 8 bases and the J segment 7 bases; nucleotides outside the gene matches: 3. The CDR3 is 12 residues long. Germline V gene sequence: CDR1 LGHDT, CDR2 YNNKEL (reference sequence). Written as DNA, the CDR3 is TGTGCCAGCGGGACTAGCAGAAATGAGCAGTTCTTC. Its protein is CASGTSRNEQFF.

This sequence joins TRBV7-2 and TRBJ1-5; 10 bases are shared with TRBD1. Germline CDR1 reads SGHTA; CDR2 reads FQGNSA. V shed 5 bases, J shed 7 bases, and the junction held 8 bases outside the gene matches. This CDR3 is built from 15 residues. The CDR3 loop is CASSLDRGLLQPQHF. For the CDR3, the DNA is TGTGCCAGCAGCCTCGACAGGGGGCTGTTGCAGCCCCAGCATTTT.

This clone was seen only once. The chain joins TRBV15 to TRBJ2-3, with 9 bases that match TRBD2. The CDR3 is 15 residues long. V shed 3 bases, J shed 1 base, and the junction held 2 bases outside the gene matches. The V gene's germline CDR1 is LNHNV and CDR2 YYDKDF (reference sequence). In DNA, the CDR3 is TGTGCCACCAGCAGGAGGACTAGCGGCACAGATACGCAGTATTTT. Encoded protein: CATSRRTSGTDTQYF.

V gene TRBV28 combines with J gene TRBJ1-5; 9 bases map to TRBD1. This CDR3 contains 15 residues. Trimming took 10 bases from V and 4 from J; bases not matched to a gene: 11. Germline lookup yields CDR1 MDHEN and CDR2 SYDVKM. The CDR3 reads CAIRARDRVNQPQHF. CDR3 bases: TGTGCCATCCGAGCCCGGGACAGGGTGAATCAGCCCCAGCATTTT.

This chain uses TRBV6-5 with TRBJ1-1; D not certain. There are 13 residues in the CDR3. Germline V gene data show CDR1 as MNHEY and CDR2 as SVGAGI. Trimming removed 6 bases from V and 4 bases from J, with 12 bases in between. CDR3 protein: CASSPPRGTEAFF. CDR3 nucleotide sequence: TGTGCCAGCAGCCCGCCGCGAGGCACTGAAGCTTTCTTT.

The genes are TRBV11-3 and TRBJ1-3, with a tentative D call TRBD1 (6 bases). This CDR3 comprises 18 residues. Deletions cut 1 base from V and 0 bases from J, with 16 bases between. Per germline, CDR1 SGHNT and CDR2 YENEEA. The CDR3 region is CASSLVGGQALSGNTIYF. DNA for the CDR3: TGTGCCAGCAGCTTAGTGGGGGGGCAGGCCCTCTCTGGAAACACCATATATTTT.